This T cell receptor (beta chain) derives from a study of blood T cell repertoires in COVID-19. Study summary: Among Cohort 3 donors, those recovered had two negative PCRs, clearance, or symptom resolution. The analysed material was cDNA or gDNA that came from T cells, B-cell-depleted T cells, or PBMCs. Researchers got acute and convalescent COVID-19 samples from the United States, Italy and Spain.

Categorization into cohorts depended on clinical history that participants reported. Assay used: immunoSEQ multiplex PCR; TCRdb lists only in-frame clones, some missing. The data show approximately 150,000 clones, around 80% seen once. The CDR3 consists of 16 residues. J lost 9 bases, V lost 2 bases, and 11 bases had no gene match. Germline loops: CDR1 SGHAT, CDR2 FQNNGV. The chain links TRBV11-2 to TRBJ2-1, with 9 positions matching TRBD1. This receptor was identified in a woman between 65 and 79 years old in a cohort exposed to, infected with or recovered from COVID-19 (not recorded which). Sequencing was done on a sample of PBMCs or T cells enriched from blood (not recorded which). The DNA for the CDR3 is TGTGCCAGCAGCTTATCACCCGGACAGGGGAAAGGTGAGCAGTTCTTC. It translates to CASSLSPGQGKGEQFF.